This T cell receptor beta chain was profiled in a study of blood T cell repertoires in COVID-19. Study summary: In each case, the material was cDNA or gDNA derived from T cells, B-cell-depleted T cells, or PBMCs.

Germline trimming cut 4 bases from V and 1 base from J; bases unmatched to any gene: 6. The CDR3 totals 16 residues. Germline lookup yields CDR1 SGHRS and CDR2 YFSETQ. Profiled with immunoSEQ multiplex PCR; TCRdb holds only in-frame clones, not every one. Here the sample spans about 200,000 clones, 75% to 85% being singletons. This TCR derives from a woman in her 70s with COVID-19, enrolled during active disease. The material sequenced was peripheral blood. The V gene is TRBV5-1, the J gene TRBJ1-1, with 11 bases that match TRBD1. The CDR3 protein is CASSPGQGAGNTEAFF. Here the CDR3 DNA reads TGCGCCAGCAGCCCCGGACAGGGGGCGGGGAACACTGAAGCTTTCTTT. Using reference TRBV5-1 and TRBJ1-1 for the parts outside the CDR3, the full variable domain is KAGVTQTPRYLIKTRGQQVTLSCSPISGHRSVSWYQQTPGQGLQFLFEYFSETQRNKGNFPGRFSGRQFSNSRSEMNVSTLELGDSALYLCASSPGQGAGNTEAFFGQGTRLTVV.